This T cell receptor beta chain was identified in a study of T cells in localized non-small cell lung cancer. Assay used: immunoSEQ multiplex PCR; TCRdb lists only in-frame clones, some missing. The data hold 1,600 or so clones, with approximately 31% observed a single time. By frequency in the sample, this clone is medium-sized. Germline V CDR1 and CDR2: SGHNT, YENEEA. The V end lost 3 bases, the J end lost 1 base, and 12 bases lay between the germline ends. This CDR3 contains 15 residues. This receptor was identified in a woman aged 35 to 69 with stage I lung adenocarcinoma. Here the sequenced sample was normal lung tissue next to the tumor, taken before any cancer treatment. The chain employs TRBV11-3 and TRBJ2-5; maybe TRBD1 (5 bases). CDR3 nucleotide sequence: TGTGCCAGCAGCTTGTGGCTGGGGCCCCAAGAGACCCAGTACTTC. Encoded protein: CASSLWLGPQETQYF. Drawing the rest from reference TRBV11-3 and TRBJ2-5, the complete variable domain is EAGVVQSPRYKIIEKKQPVAFWCNPISGHNTLYWYLQNLGQGPELLIRYENEEAVDDSQLPKDRFSAERLKGVDSTLKIQPAELGDSAVYLCASSLWLGPQETQYFGPGTRLLVL.